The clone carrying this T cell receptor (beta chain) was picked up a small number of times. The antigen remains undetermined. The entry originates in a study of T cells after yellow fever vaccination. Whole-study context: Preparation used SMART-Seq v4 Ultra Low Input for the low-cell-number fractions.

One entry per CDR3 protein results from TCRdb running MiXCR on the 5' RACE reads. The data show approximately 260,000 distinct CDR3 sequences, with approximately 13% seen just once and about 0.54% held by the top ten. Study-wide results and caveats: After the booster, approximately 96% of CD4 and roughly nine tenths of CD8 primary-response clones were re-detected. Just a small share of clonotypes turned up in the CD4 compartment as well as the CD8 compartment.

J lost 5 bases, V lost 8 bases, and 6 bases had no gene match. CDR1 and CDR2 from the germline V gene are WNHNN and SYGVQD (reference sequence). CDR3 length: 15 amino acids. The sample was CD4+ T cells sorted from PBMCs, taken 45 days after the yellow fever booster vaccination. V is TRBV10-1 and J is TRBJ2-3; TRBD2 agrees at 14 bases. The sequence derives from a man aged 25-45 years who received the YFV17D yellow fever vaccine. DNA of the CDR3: TGCGCCAGCGGACGGACTAGCGGGAGGTTAGATACGCAGTATTTT. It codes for CASGRTSGRLDTQYF.